These 19 T cell receptor beta chains were all obtained from the same sample, sequenced in a study of blood T cells in healthy people across ages. Sample-barcoded 5' priming and a J-beta primer mix drove a second PCR of about 6 to 12 cycles. TCRdb re-analysed the 5' RACE reads in MiXCR, keeping a single row per CDR3 protein. The data show 1.5 million to 2 million distinct CDR3 sequences, about two fifths seen once. The sample comprised blood. All receptors derive from a human donor in good health.

The sample holds a few counts of this clonotype. V is TRBV4-1 and J is TRBJ2-4; perhaps TRBD1 as D (5 bases). The germline V gene encodes CDR1 MGHRA and CDR2 YSYEKL. Trimming left V 6 bases short and J 2 bases short, with 17 bases between. CDR3 length: 16 residues. The CDR3 protein is CASRPPRVMSKNIQYF. The CDR3 DNA reads as TGCGCCAGCAGGCCACCCAGGGTTATGTCCAAAAACATTCAGTACTTC.

The V call is TRBV6-6, the J call TRBJ2-5; D not resolved. V was cut by 6 bases and J by 3 bases, with 11 bases left in between. CDR3 length: 13 amino acids. CDR1 and CDR2 from the germline V gene are MNHNY and SVGAGI (reference sequence). Here the CDR3 reads CASRTNTEETQYF. The DNA for the CDR3 is TGTGCCAGCAGGACAAACACGGAAGAGACCCAGTACTTC.

The chain couples TRBV7-2 to TRBJ2-5, with D tentatively TRBD1 (10 bases). Per the germline V gene, CDR1 is SGHTA and CDR2 is FQGNSA. The V end was cut by 5 bases, the J end by 11 bases, with 21 bases between. The CDR3 consists of 14 residues. The CDR3 reads CASSRTGGAGGQYF. DNA of the CDR3: TGTGCCAGCAGCCGGACAGGGGGTGCGGGGGGGCAGTACTTC.

This clonotype was observed a few times. As DNA, the CDR3 is TGTGCCAGCAGTAGGGGTGGCGTGTATGACTCCTACGAGCAGTACTTC. Encoded protein: CASSRGGVYDSYEQYF. V usage is TRBV6-2 or TRBV6-3 and J usage is TRBJ2-7, with a tentative D call TRBD1 (5 bases). Germline values: CDR1 MNHEY, CDR2 SVGEGT. This CDR3 spans 16 amino acids. Trimming shortened V by 5 bases and J by 0 bases, and 17 bases separated the two germline ends.

This clonotype was observed a few times. The chain combines TRBV11-2 with TRBJ1-2; D uncertain. V was clipped by 0 bases and J by 3 bases, with 14 bases between them. The CDR3 spans 16 residues. CDR1 and CDR2 from the germline V gene are SGHAT and FQNNGV. This chain's CDR3 is CASSLDYRVRDYGYTF. For the CDR3, the DNA is TGTGCCAGCAGCTTAGACTATAGGGTGAGGGACTATGGCTACACCTTC.

The chain carries TRBV18 and TRBJ2-1; D unclear. Looked up from germline, CDR1 is KGHSH and CDR2 is LQKENI. Trimming cost V 0 bases and J 8 bases, with 8 bases left between them. There are 13 residues in the CDR3. CDR3 loop: CASSPPVAYEQFF. The CDR3 DNA reads as TGTGCCAGCTCACCACCGGTCGCTTATGAGCAGTTCTTC.

This clonotype was recorded many times. The chain recombines TRBV20-1 with TRBJ2-7; 11 bases match TRBD1. V lost 1 base, J lost 3 bases, and 2 bases stayed unmatched. Germline V gene sequence: CDR1 DFQATT, CDR2 SNEGSKA (reference sequence). The CDR3 covers 14 residues. The chain's CDR3 is CSARGGTGGYEQYF. The CDR3 DNA sequence: TGCAGTGCTAGAGGCGGGACAGGGGGCTACGAGCAGTACTTC.

The table lists this clonotype with a few counts. This chain links TRBV20-1 with TRBJ2-1; D unclear. This CDR3 contains 12 residues. V lost 1 base, J lost 4 bases, and 5 bases lay in between. Germline V gene sequence: CDR1 DFQATT, CDR2 SNEGSKA (reference sequence). The CDR3 here is CSARGIYNEQFF. CDR3 coding DNA: TGCAGTGCTAGAGGTATTTACAATGAGCAGTTCTTC.

This clonotype has only a few counts. The chain employs TRBV4-3 and TRBJ2-7; 7 nucleotides line up with TRBD1. The V and J ends lost 0 bases and 6 bases, in that order; junction bases with no gene match: 5. CDR3 length: 14 amino acids. Germline V gene lookup returns CDR1 LGHNA and CDR2 YSLEER. The CDR3 nucleotides are TGCGCCAGCAGCCAAGACAGGGGGATGGTCGAGCAGTACTTC. It encodes CASSQDRGMVEQYF.

Only a few counts were recorded for this clonotype. The V gene is TRBV20-1, the J gene TRBJ2-1, with 8 nucleotides matching TRBD2. Trimming cost V 5 bases and J 6 bases; bases outside gene matches: 9. CDR3 size: 14 residues. Germline loops: CDR1 DFQATT, CDR2 SNEGSKA (reference sequence). Here the CDR3 DNA reads TGCAGTGCTCTAAGCGGGGGTTTTACCAATGAGCAGTTCTTC. Translated, it gives CSALSGGFTNEQFF.

This chain connects TRBV27 to TRBJ2-3, with TRBD1 matching 9 bases. CDR3 length equals 17 residues. Unmatched junction bases numbered 9, after V lost 4 bases and J lost 1 base. Germline CDR1 reads MNHEY; CDR2 reads SMNVEV (reference sequence). CDR3 DNA: TGTGCCAGCAGTTCCAGCTTCGGGGACAGGGGCACAGATACGCAGTATTTT. Protein: CASSSSFGDRGTDTQYF.

A note on this clonotype: One end of the junction fails to match germline, which may point to a read error. This chain links TRBV16 with TRBJ1-2, with D hard to call. The germline V gene has CDR1 KGHSY and CDR2 FQNENV. The CDR3 covers 14 residues. In nucleotides, the CDR3 is TGTGCCAGCGGCCAATCGGAAACTAACTATGGCTACACCTTC. It yields the protein CASGQSETNYGYTF.

DNA for the CDR3: TGTGCCATCAGGTCGGGACAGGGGGTCTATGGCTACACCTTC. It encodes CAIRSGQGVYGYTF. The J gene is TRBJ1-2, the V gene TRBV10-3; 11 bases align to TRBD1. This CDR3 is built from 14 residues. Germline values: CDR1 ENHRY, CDR2 SYGVKD. J was trimmed by 4 bases and V by 6 bases; bases with no gene match: 4.

In its sample, this clonotype was seen a few times. The chain is built from TRBV7-2 and TRBJ2-5; D ambiguous. Germline V gene sequence: CDR1 SGHTA, CDR2 FQGNSA. The CDR3 runs 13 residues. The germline V and J ends were trimmed by 3 bases and 1 base, with 6 bases remaining between them. The CDR3, as DNA: TGTGCCAGCAGCTTCCCCCCCCAAGAGACCCAGTACTTC. Protein product: CASSFPPQETQYF. Full variable domain (rest looked up from reference TRBV7-2 and TRBJ2-5): GAGVSQSPSNKVTEKGKDVELRCDPISGHTALYWYRQSLGQGLEFLIYFQGNSAPDKSGLPSDRFSAERTGGSVSTLTIQRTQQEDSAVYLCASSFPPQETQYFGPGTRLLVL.

This clonotype was seen a handful of times. CDR3 residues: CASHTPGRLISYEQYF. For the CDR3, the DNA is TGTGCCAGTCACACGCCGGGACGGCTAATCTCCTACGAGCAGTACTTC. This sequence joins TRBV2 and TRBJ2-7, with D perhaps being TRBD1 or TRBD2 (5 bases each). This CDR3 spans 16 amino acids. V was shortened by 9 bases and J by 0 bases, with 21 bases between the two germline ends. The V gene's germline CDR1 is SNHLY and CDR2 FYNNEI. Based on the CDR3 plus reference TRBV2 and TRBJ2-7, the full variable domain is EPEVTQTPSHQVTQMGQEVILRCVPISNHLYFYWYRQILGQKVEFLVSFYNNEISEKSEIFDDQFSVERPDGSNFTLKIRSTKLEDSAMYFCASHTPGRLISYEQYFGPGTRLTVT.

This chain connects TRBV12-3 or TRBV12-4 to TRBJ2-5; weak D call: TRBD2 (5 bases). Trimming took 6 bases from V and 0 from J, leaving 20 bases between them. This CDR3 is 17 amino acids long. DNA for the CDR3: TGTGCCAGCAGCCCCCACGGGGTTACTACGTACCAAGAGACCCAGTACTTC. Its translation is CASSPHGVTTYQETQYF.

The chain employs TRBV5-1 and TRBJ1-6; TRBD1 might be the D (5 bases). CDR3 size: 16 residues. V was cut by 0 bases and J by 7 bases, with 14 bases left in between. Germline CDR1 is SGHRS and CDR2 is YFSETQ. This CDR3 is CASSLAMDTNNSPLHF. In nucleotides, the CDR3 is TGCGCCAGCAGCTTGGCTATGGACACCAACAATTCACCCCTCCACTTT.

This chain links TRBV29-1 with TRBJ1-1; 9 bases are a match to TRBD1. This CDR3 has 14 residues. Looked up from germline, CDR1 is SQVTM and CDR2 is ANQGSEA. V trimming: 5 bases; J trimming: 0 bases; junction bases outside the gene matches: 4. CDR3 sequence reads: CSVLRDRVNTEAFF. CDR3 DNA sequence: TGCAGCGTTTTACGGGACAGGGTGAACACTGAAGCTTTCTTT. Drawing the rest from reference TRBV29-1 and TRBJ1-1, the complete variable domain is SAVISQKPSRDICQRGTSLTIQCQVDSQVTMMFWYRQQPGQSLTLIATANQGSEATYESGFVIDKFPISRPNLTFSTLTVSNMSPEDSSIYLCSVLRDRVNTEAFFGQGTRLTVV.

The J gene is TRBJ2-3, the V gene TRBV20-1; D might be TRBD1 or TRBD2, each matching 6 bases. Germline V gives CDR1 DFQATT, CDR2 SNEGSKA (reference sequence). The ends were cut back, 3 bases at V and 1 base at J, with 14 bases in the middle. This CDR3 contains 15 residues. The CDR3 region has the DNA TGCAGTGCTAGGCAGAACGGGGGCCGCACAGATACGCAGTATTTT. Translating gives CSARQNGGRTDTQYF.